This T cell receptor beta chain was captured in a study of control samples from healthy donors and cancer patients. CDR3 size: 13 residues. The assay was immunoSEQ multiplex PCR, and TCRdb's table has in-frame clones only and misses some. The sample includes under 200,000 clones. The receptor comes from a woman younger than 45 in good health. Sequencing input: blood. The V and J genes are TRBV21-1 and TRBJ1-1. TRBV21-1 is flagged as a pseudogene. CDR3 sequence (DNA): TGTGCCAGCAGCAAGGTAGGGTACACTGAAGCTTTCTTT. This translates into CASSKVGYTEAFF.